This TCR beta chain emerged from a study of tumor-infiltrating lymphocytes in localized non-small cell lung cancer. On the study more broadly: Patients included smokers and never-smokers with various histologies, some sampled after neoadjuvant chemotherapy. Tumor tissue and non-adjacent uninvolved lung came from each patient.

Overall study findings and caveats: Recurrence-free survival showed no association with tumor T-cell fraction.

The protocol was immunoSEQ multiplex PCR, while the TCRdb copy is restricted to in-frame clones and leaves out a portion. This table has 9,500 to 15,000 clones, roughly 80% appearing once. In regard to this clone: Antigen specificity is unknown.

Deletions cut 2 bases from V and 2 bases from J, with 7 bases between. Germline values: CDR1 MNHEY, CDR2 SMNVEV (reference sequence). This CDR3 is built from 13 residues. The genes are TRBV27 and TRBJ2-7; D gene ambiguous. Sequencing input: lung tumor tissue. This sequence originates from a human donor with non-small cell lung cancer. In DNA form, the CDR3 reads TGTGCCAGCAGTTTAACAGCTCCCTACGAGCAGTACTTC. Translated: CASSLTAPYEQYF.